Following are 2 T cell receptor beta chains from one sample sequenced in a study of CD8+ T cells in alopecia areata. Extraction of RNA preceded its reverse transcription into cDNA, which served as the sequencing template. The repertoire was sequenced with immunoSEQ multiplex PCR; TCRdb's copy has only in-frame clones and lacks some. The profile shows 110,000 or so clones, roughly 66% of them singletons. The specimen was CD4+ T cells sorted from blood. The receptors here all came from a human donor in good health.

Details on this clone: The sample has other DNA sequences that encode this CDR3 too. This chain connects TRBV5-1 to TRBJ2-7; TRBD1 might be the D (5 bases). The CDR3 spans 15 residues. The V end lost 4 bases, the J end lost 2 bases, and 16 bases lay between the germline ends. In germline, CDR1 is SGHRS, CDR2 YFSETQ. Written as DNA, the CDR3 is TGCGCCAGCAGCCTCGGACAATCAGGCACCTACGAGCAGTACTTC. Amino acids: CASSLGQSGTYEQYF.

The rearrangement links TRBV13 to TRBJ2-7, with 7 bases matching TRBD1. Germline lookup yields CDR1 PRHDT and CDR2 FYEKMQ (reference sequence). The J segment lost 3 bases and the V segment lost 5 bases, leaving 4 bases of the junction unmatched. This CDR3 is built from 13 residues. The CDR3 DNA sequence: TGTGCCAGCAGCCCCTACAGGGGCTACGAGCAGTACTTC. It encodes CASSPYRGYEQYF.